The clone carrying this T cell receptor (beta chain) was seen a handful of times. Its antigen is not known. The data belong to a study of T cell responses to AZD1222 COVID-19 vaccine. Study-level results: Repertoire sampling happened only post peak T cell response. Reportedly, nearly half the spike-specific TCRs target unmutated variant regions. Only six or seven AZD1222 recipients tested seropositive at baseline. Compared with day 0, the breadth and depth of the Spike-specific TCR repertoire rose significantly after two doses of AZD1222.

Deletions cut 0 bases from V and 8 bases from J, with 8 bases between. The CDR3 is 13 residues long. Germline assignment: CDR1 SGHRS and CDR2 YFSETQ. The data were produced by immunoSEQ multiplex PCR, yet TCRdb's version contains in-frame clones alone and is incomplete. Of roughly 120,000 clones listed, roughly 87% were seen once; the top ten hold roughly 1.2%. This receptor was taken from an adult in good health. Sequencing used peripheral blood, obtained on day 0 of AZD1222 vaccination. This rearrangement joins TRBV5-1 to TRBJ1-4; D uncertain. As DNA, the CDR3 is TGCGCCAGCAGCTTGGGACCTGGAGAAAAACTGTTTTTT. Amino acids: CASSLGPGEKLFF.